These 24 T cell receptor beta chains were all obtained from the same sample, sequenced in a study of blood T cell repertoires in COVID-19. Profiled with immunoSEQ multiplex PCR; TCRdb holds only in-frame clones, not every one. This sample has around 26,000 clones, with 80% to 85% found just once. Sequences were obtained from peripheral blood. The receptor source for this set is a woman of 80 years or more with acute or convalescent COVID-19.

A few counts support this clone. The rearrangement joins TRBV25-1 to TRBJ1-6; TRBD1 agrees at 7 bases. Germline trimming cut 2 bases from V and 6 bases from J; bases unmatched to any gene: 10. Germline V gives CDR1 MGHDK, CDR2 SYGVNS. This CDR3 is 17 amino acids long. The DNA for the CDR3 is TGTGCCAGCAGTGAACCTGACAGGGTACGAAGTAATTCACCCCTCCACTTT. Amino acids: CASSEPDRVRSNSPLHF. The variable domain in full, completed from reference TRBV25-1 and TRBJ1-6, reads EADIYQTPRYLVIGTGKKITLECSQTMGHDKMYWYQQDPGMELHLIHYSYGVNSTEKGDLSSESTVSRIRTEHFPLTLESARPSHTSQYLCASSEPDRVRSNSPLHFGNGTRLTVT.

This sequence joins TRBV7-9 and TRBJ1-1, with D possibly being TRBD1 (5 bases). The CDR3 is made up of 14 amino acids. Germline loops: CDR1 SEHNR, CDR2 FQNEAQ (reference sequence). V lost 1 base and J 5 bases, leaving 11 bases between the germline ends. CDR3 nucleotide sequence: TGTGCCAGCAGCTTAGGAGGGGAGGTGACTGAAGCTTTCTTT. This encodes CASSLGGEVTEAFF.

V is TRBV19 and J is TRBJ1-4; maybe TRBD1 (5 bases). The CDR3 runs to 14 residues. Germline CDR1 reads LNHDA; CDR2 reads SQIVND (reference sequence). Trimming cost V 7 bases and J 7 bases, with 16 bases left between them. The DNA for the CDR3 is TGTGCCAGTAATCGCGGGGCCGCGGGTGAAAAACTGTTTTTT. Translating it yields CASNRGAAGEKLFF.

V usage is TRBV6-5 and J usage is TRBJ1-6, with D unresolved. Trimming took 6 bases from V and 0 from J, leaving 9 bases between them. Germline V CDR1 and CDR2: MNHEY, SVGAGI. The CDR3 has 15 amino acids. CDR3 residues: CASRPSSSYNSPLHF. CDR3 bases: TGTGCCAGCAGGCCATCGAGCTCCTATAATTCACCCCTCCACTTT.

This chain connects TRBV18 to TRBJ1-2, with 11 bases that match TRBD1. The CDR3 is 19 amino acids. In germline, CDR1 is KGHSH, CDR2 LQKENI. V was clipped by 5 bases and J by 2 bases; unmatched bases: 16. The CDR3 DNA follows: TGTGCCAGCTCAACAACAATCAGTTGGACAGGGGGCGCGAACTATGGCTACACCTTC. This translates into CASSTTISWTGGANYGYTF.

CDR3 in amino acids: CASSTVRINTEAFF. The CDR3 DNA reads as TGTGCCAGCAGTACCGTCAGGATTAACACTGAAGCTTTCTTT. The chain carries TRBV6-2 or TRBV6-3 and TRBJ1-1; no firm D call. The CDR3 totals 14 residues. V gave up 5 bases and J gave up 2 bases, with 12 bases separating them. The germline V gene encodes CDR1 MNHEY and CDR2 SVGEGT.

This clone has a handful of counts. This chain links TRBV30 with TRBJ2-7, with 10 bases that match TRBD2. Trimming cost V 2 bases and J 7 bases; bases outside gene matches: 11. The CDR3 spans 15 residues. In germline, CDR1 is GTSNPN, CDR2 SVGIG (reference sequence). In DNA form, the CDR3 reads TGTGCCTGGAGTCCAACCCTAGCGGGGGCGGGGGAGCAGTACTTC. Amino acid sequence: CAWSPTLAGAGEQYF.

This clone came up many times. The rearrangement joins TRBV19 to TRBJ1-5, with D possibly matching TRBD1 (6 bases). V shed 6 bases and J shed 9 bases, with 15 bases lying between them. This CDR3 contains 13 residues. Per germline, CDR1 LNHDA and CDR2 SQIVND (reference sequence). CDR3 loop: CASRLTGLGPQHF. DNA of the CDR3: TGTGCCAGTAGGTTGACAGGCCTTGGGCCCCAGCATTTT.

Written as DNA, the CDR3 is TGTGCCACCAGCAGTCCCTCGGGCCGGACAGGGTCCCCCTACGAGCAGTACTTC. Its protein is CATSSPSGRTGSPYEQYF. The chain recombines TRBV15 with TRBJ2-7; 8 nucleotides line up with TRBD1. The CDR3 totals 18 residues. CDR1 LNHNV and CDR2 YYDKDF come from the germline V gene (reference sequence). V dropped 3 bases and J dropped 2; count of bases not matched to a gene: 15.

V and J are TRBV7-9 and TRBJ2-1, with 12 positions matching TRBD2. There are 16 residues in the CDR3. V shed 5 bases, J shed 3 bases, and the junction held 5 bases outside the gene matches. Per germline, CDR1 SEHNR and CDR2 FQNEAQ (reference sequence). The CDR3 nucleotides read TGTGCCAGCAGCCTGACTAGCGGGAGACTCTACAATGAGCAGTTCTTC. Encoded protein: CASSLTSGRLYNEQFF.

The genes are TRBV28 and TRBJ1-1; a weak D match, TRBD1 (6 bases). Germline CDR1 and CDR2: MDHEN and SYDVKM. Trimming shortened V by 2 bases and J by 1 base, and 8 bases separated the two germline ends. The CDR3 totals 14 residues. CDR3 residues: CASSLHRANTEAFF. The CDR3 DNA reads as TGTGCCAGCAGTTTACACAGGGCGAACACTGAAGCTTTCTTT.

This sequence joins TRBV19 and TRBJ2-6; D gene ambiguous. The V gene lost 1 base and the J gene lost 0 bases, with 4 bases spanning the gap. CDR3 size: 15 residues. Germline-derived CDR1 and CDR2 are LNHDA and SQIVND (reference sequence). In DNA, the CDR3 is TGTGCCAGTAGTATAGGACTCTCTGGGGCCAACGTCCTGACTTTC. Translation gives CASSIGLSGANVLTF.

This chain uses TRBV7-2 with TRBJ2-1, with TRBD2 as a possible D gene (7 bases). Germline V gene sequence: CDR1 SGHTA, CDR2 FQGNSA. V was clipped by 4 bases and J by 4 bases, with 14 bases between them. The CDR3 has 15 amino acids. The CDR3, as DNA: TGTGCCAGCAGCTCCCCTAGCGGACAGTACAATGAGCAGTTCTTC. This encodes CASSSPSGQYNEQFF.

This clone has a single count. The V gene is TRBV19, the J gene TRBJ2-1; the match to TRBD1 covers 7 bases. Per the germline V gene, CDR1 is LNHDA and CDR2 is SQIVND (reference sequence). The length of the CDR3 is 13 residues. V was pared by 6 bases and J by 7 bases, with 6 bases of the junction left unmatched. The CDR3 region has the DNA TGTGCCAGTAGGATACAGGGGACGAATGAGCAGTTCTTC. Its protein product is CASRIQGTNEQFF.

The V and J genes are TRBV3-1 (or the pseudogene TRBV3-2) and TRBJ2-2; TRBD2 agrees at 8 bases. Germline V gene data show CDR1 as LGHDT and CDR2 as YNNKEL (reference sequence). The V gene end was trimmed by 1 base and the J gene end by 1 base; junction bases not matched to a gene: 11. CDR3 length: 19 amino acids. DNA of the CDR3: TGTGCCAGCAGCCAAGTGGCGGGAGGTACCTCTTTGAACACCGGGGAGCTGTTTTTT. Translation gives CASSQVAGGTSLNTGELFF.

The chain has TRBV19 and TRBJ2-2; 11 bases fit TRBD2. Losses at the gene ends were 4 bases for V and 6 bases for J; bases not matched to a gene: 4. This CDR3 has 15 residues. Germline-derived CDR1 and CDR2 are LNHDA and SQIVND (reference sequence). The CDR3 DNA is TGTGCCAGTAGTACTCTAGCGGGGGGCGCCGGGGAGCTGTTTTTT. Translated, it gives CASSTLAGGAGELFF.

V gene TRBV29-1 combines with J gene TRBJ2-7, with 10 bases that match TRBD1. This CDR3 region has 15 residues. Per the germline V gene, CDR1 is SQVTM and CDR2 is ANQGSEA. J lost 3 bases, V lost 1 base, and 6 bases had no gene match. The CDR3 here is CSVEGPGTGVYEQYF. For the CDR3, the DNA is TGCAGCGTTGAAGGTCCCGGGACAGGGGTCTACGAGCAGTACTTC.

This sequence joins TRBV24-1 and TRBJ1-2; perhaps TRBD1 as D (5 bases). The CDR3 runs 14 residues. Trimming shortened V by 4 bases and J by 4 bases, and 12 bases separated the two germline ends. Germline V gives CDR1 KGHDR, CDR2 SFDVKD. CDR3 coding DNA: TGTGCCACCAGTGACCCGGGGGTCGCCTATGGCTACACCTTC. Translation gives CATSDPGVAYGYTF.

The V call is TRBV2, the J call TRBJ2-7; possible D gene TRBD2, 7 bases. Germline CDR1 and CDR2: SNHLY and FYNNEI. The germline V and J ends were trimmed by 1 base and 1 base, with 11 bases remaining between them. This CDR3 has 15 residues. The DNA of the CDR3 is TGTGCCAGCAGTGAAGAGGGGAGGGGGTCCTACGAGCAGTACTTC. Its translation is CASSEEGRGSYEQYF. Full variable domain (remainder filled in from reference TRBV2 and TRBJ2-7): EPEVTQTPSHQVTQMGQEVILRCVPISNHLYFYWYRQILGQKVEFLVSFYNNEISEKSEIFDDQFSVERPDGSNFTLKIRSTKLEDSAMYFCASSEEGRGSYEQYFGPGTRLTVT.

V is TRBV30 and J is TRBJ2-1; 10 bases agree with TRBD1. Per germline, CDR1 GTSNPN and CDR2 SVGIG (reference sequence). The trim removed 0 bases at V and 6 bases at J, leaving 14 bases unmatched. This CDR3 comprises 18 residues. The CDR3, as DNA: TGTGCCTGGAGTGTACGATGGGGGACAGGGGCAGTGGTCAATGAGCAGTTCTTC. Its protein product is CAWSVRWGTGAVVNEQFF.

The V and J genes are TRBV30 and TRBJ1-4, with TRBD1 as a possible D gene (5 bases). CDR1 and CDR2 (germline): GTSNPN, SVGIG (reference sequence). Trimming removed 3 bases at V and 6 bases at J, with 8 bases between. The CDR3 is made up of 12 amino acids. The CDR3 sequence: CAWSGTYEKLFF. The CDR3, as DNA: TGTGCCTGGAGCGGGACTTATGAAAAACTGTTTTTT.

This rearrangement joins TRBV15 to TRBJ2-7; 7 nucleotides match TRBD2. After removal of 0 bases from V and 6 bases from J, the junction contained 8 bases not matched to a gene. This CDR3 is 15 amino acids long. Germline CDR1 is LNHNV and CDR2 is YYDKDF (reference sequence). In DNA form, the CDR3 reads TGTGCCACCAGCAGAGATCTTTGGGGGGAGGGCGAGCAGTACTTC. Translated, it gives CATSRDLWGEGEQYF.

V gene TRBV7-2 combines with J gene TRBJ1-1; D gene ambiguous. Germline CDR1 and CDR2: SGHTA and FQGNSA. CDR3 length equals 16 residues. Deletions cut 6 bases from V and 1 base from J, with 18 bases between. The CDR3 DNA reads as TGTGCCAGCAGAACCAATCGACAACCTCAGAACACTGAAGCTTTCTTT. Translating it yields CASRTNRQPQNTEAFF.

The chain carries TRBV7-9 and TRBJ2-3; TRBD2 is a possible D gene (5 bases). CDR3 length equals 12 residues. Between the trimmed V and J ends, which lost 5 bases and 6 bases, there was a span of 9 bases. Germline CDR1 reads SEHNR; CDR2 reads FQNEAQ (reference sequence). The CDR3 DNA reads TGTGCCAGCAGCGCACTAGGCGATACGCAGTATTTT. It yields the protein CASSALGDTQYF.